These T cell receptor beta chains were read from a single sample in a study of cytomegalovirus exposure and HLA in healthy donors. TCRdb's copy holds only in-frame clones and misses some; the assay was immunoSEQ multiplex PCR. The sample shows about 220,000 clones, 65% to 85% of them seen only once. Sequenced input: PBMCs. These receptors were obtained from a woman aged 25-40 years in good health and CMV-seropositive. Both conserved end residues are part of each CDR3. D genes are given only for firm matches.

V gene	J gene	D gene	CDR3 protein
TRBV27	TRBJ1-2	TRBD1	CASSSFPPFPGGYGYTF
TRBV6-5	TRBJ2-5	-	CASSLLGGGRETQYF
TRBV5-1	TRBJ2-7	-	CASSFQQGSEQYF
TRBV30	TRBJ1-2	-	CAWSVDWERTNYGYTF
TRBV9	TRBJ1-2	TRBD1	CASSAQGSYGYTF
TRBV14	TRBJ1-1	TRBD1	CASSLGGRTNTEAFF
TRBV7-2	TRBJ2-7	-	CASSLSGFGNEQYF
TRBV7-9	TRBJ1-1	-	CASSLTGNTEAFF
TRBV7-2	TRBJ2-2	TRBD1	CASRQQTGEAGELFF
TRBV27	TRBJ1-2	-	CASRHGQTAYGYTF
TRBV18	TRBJ1-4	-	CASSPLYQGEEKLFF
TRBV29-1	TRBJ2-7	-	CSAVWPGQNYEQYF
TRBV19	TRBJ1-2	TRBD1	CASSRGQGGNGYTF
TRBV6-5	TRBJ1-4	-	CASSTGAPNEKLFF
TRBV27	TRBJ2-7	TRBD1	CASSSVMGQSYEQYF
TRBV11-3	TRBJ2-1	TRBD2	CASSSRTSGSSEQFF
TRBV6-5	TRBJ1-2	-	CASSYQGNYGYTF
TRBV16	TRBJ1-2	TRBD1	CASSQGPRDREGGYTF
TRBV28	TRBJ2-7	-	CAGGHSSYEQYF
TRBV4-1	TRBJ2-1	TRBD2	CASSRIAGNNEQFF
TRBV30	TRBJ1-4	-	CAWSVNGGNEKLFF
TRBV13	TRBJ1-4	TRBD1	CASSFKQGSGEKLFF
TRBV4-2	TRBJ2-7	TRBD2	CASSGGTSGRGSYEQYF
TRBV6-6	TRBJ1-2	-	CASSYSRSGEEGYTF
TRBV25-1	TRBJ1-5	-	CASGYGGQPQHF
TRBV4-3	TRBJ2-4	-	CASSQVPGAKNIQYF
TRBV5-1	TRBJ2-7	-	CASSFAGINEQYF
TRBV10-3	TRBJ1-2	-	CAISGTENYGYTF
TRBV28	TRBJ1-2	-	CASSLPRGSGSYGYTF
TRBV28	TRBJ2-1	-	CASSLVARGRNEQFF
TRBV28	TRBJ2-6	-	CASRPPGANVLTF
TRBV7-9	TRBJ2-2	-	CASSLSRNTGELFF
TRBV30	TRBJ2-1	-	CAWDTGLVSYNEQFF
TRBV29-1	TRBJ1-5	-	CSVTGTGQPQHF
TRBV6-4	TRBJ2-2	-	CASSAGLGTGELFF
TRBV27	TRBJ2-7	-	CASSLSGLSSYEQYF
TRBV2	TRBJ2-7	-	CASSTSPGKSSYEQYF
TRBV7-3	TRBJ2-3	-	CASSPELAADTQYF
TRBV5-4	TRBJ2-7	-	CASSSTGGGLYEQYF
TRBV30	TRBJ2-7	-	CAWSTGGVSEQYF
TRBV6-5	TRBJ1-1	TRBD1	CASRAGTVNTEAFF
TRBV19	TRBJ1-5	-	CASRTDGYSNQPQHF
TRBV2	TRBJ2-5	-	CASRAGSVETQYF
TRBV9	TRBJ2-7	-	CASSPGVGDAAEQYF
TRBV9	TRBJ1-3	-	CASSVDLDGNTIYF
TRBV30	TRBJ2-2	-	CAWKGGSGWDTGELFF
TRBV29-1	TRBJ1-2	-	CSVLLTGKGYGYTF
TRBV9	TRBJ2-7	TRBD1	CASSVQGATYYEQYF
TRBV7-3	TRBJ1-2	TRBD1	CASSPGGNVWYGYTF
TRBV28	TRBJ2-1	TRBD2	CASSLILAGGNEQFF
TRBV4-1	TRBJ2-1	-	CASSQEGSDLSYNEQFF
TRBV6-1	TRBJ2-3	-	CASSDPRGGFYTDTQYF
TRBV5-6	TRBJ2-1	-	CASSLVGLSSYNEQFF
TRBV2	TRBJ2-1	-	CASSARRRKDNEQFF